Following are 10 T cell receptor beta chains from one sample sequenced in a study of cytomegalovirus exposure and HLA in healthy donors. The primer mix had 60 Vbeta and 13 Jbeta primers. Assay: immunoSEQ multiplex PCR; the TCRdb copy retains only in-frame clones and omits some. The top ten hold roughly 4.7% of the sample, which has roughly 180,000 clones, around 80% seen once. Specimen: PBMCs. The receptors come from a woman aged 50 to 60 in good health and CMV-seropositive.

This chain connects TRBV19 to TRBJ2-4, with unresolved D. CDR1 is LNHDA, CDR2 SQIVND, per germline (reference sequence). CDR3 length equals 17 residues. Trimming shortened V by 2 bases and J by 2 bases, and 16 bases separated the two germline ends. The DNA of the CDR3 is TGTGCCAGTAGTATATCTAGTAGTGGTACAACCAAAAACATTCAGTACTTC. It specifies CASSISSSGTTKNIQYF.

The V gene is TRBV7-2, the J gene TRBJ2-1, with 11 bases aligning to TRBD2. Trimming removed 5 bases from V and 9 bases from J; junction bases left unmatched: 6. The germline V gene has CDR1 SGHTA and CDR2 FQGNSA. This CDR3 has 14 amino acids. The CDR3 DNA is TGTGCCAGCAGCCTTAGCGGGAGGGGACGTGAGCAGTTCTTC. Translated: CASSLSGRGREQFF.

This rearrangement joins TRBV15 to TRBJ2-7; no clear D. The CDR3 is 14 amino acids. Trimming shortened V by 0 bases and J by 2 bases, and 8 bases separated the two germline ends. Germline V gene data show CDR1 as LNHNV and CDR2 as YYDKDF (reference sequence). The CDR3, as DNA: TGTGCCACCAGCAGAGAAAATGTCGCCTACGAGCAGTACTTC. Encoded protein: CATSRENVAYEQYF.

The chain employs TRBV5-1 and TRBJ1-1; perhaps TRBD1 as D (5 bases). Germline-derived CDR1 and CDR2 are SGHRS and YFSETQ. Trimming took off 2 bases at V and 0 bases at J, with 17 bases between the two ends. This CDR3 comprises 17 residues. CDR3: CASSFDPQGTVNTEAFF. As DNA, the CDR3 is TGCGCCAGCAGCTTTGACCCGCAGGGAACGGTGAACACTGAAGCTTTCTTT.

The gene calls are TRBV25-1 and TRBJ2-3; 12 nucleotides match TRBD2. Germline assignment: CDR1 MGHDK and CDR2 SYGVNS. The CDR3 sequence is 18 residues long. V shed 5 bases and J 4 bases; nucleotides not matched to a gene: 13. For the CDR3, the DNA is TGTGCCAGCAGTCCCTATCCGCTAGCGGGGGGGCCTTCAGATACGCAGTATTTT. It specifies CASSPYPLAGGPSDTQYF. The full variable domain, rest sourced from reference TRBV25-1 and TRBJ2-3, is EADIYQTPRYLVIGTGKKITLECSQTMGHDKMYWYQQDPGMELHLIHYSYGVNSTEKGDLSSESTVSRIRTEHFPLTLESARPSHTSQYLCASSPYPLAGGPSDTQYFGPGTRLTVL.

This clone was recorded a few times. The CDR3 sequence: CASSYSSGAGNTIYF. Written as DNA, the CDR3 is TGTGCCAGCAGTTACAGCTCCGGGGCTGGAAACACCATATATTTT. This rearrangement joins TRBV6-5 to TRBJ1-3; D call uncertain. Germline CDR1 and CDR2: MNHEY and SVGAGI. The V end was cut by 2 bases, the J end by 2 bases, with 10 bases between. The CDR3 contains 15 residues.

This chain uses TRBV4-3 with TRBJ2-1; TRBD1 matches 7 bases. V shed 1 base and J 6 bases; nucleotides not matched to a gene: 6. This CDR3 has 15 amino acids. Germline CDR1 and CDR2: LGHNA and YSLEER. CDR3 in amino acids: CASSQVPDRSNEQFF. In DNA, the CDR3 is TGCGCCAGCAGCCAAGTCCCGGACAGGTCCAATGAGCAGTTCTTC.

This clone was detected only a few times. The genes are TRBV7-3 and TRBJ1-2; maybe TRBD1 (5 bases). V lost 6 bases and J lost 2, with 10 bases in between. The CDR3 consists of 13 residues. In germline, CDR1 is SGHTA, CDR2 FQGTGA. The DNA for the CDR3 is TGTGCCAGCAGTCACGACAGAAACTATGGCTACACCTTC. This gives the protein CASSHDRNYGYTF.

This chain joins TRBV4-3 and TRBJ1-1, with TRBD1 matching over 8 bases. The CDR3 loop spans 13 amino acids. The germline CDR1 and CDR2 sequences are LGHNA and YSLEER. Trimming cost V 3 bases and J 7 bases; bases outside gene matches: 4. The CDR3 spells CASSHLGQGEAFF. The CDR3 DNA reads as TGCGCCAGCAGCCATTTAGGACAGGGTGAAGCTTTCTTT.

The chain links TRBV5-4 to TRBJ2-5; 12 nucleotides line up with TRBD1. The CDR3 is made up of 16 amino acids. Germline lookup yields CDR1 SGHNT and CDR2 YYREEE (reference sequence). Trimming took 3 bases from V and 5 from J; bases not matched to a gene: 8. The chain's CDR3 is CASSSPGQGAGETQYF. In DNA form, the CDR3 reads TGTGCCAGCAGCTCCCCGGGACAGGGGGCGGGGGAGACCCAGTACTTC. Looking up the rest from reference TRBV5-4 and TRBJ2-5 gives the full variable domain: ETGVTQSPTHLIKTRGQQVTLRCSSQSGHNTVSWYQQALGQGPQFIFQYYREEENGRGNFPPRFSGLQFPNYSSELNVNALELDDSALYLCASSSPGQGAGETQYFGPGTRLLVL.